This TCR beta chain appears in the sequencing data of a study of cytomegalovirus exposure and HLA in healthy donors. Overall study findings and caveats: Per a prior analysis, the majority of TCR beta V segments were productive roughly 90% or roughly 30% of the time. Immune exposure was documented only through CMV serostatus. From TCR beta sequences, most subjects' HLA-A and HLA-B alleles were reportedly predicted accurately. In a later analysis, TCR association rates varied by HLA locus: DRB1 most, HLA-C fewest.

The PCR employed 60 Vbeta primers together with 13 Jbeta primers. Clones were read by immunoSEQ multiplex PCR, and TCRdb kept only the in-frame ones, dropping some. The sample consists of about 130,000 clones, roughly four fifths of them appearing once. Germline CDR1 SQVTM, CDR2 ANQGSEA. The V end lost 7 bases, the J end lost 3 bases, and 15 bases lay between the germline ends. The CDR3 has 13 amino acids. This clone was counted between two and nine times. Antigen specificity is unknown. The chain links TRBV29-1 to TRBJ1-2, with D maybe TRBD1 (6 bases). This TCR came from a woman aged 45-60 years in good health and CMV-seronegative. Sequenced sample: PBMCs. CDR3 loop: CSGTGPWDYGYTF. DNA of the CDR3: TGCAGCGGTACAGGGCCGTGGGACTATGGCTACACCTTC.